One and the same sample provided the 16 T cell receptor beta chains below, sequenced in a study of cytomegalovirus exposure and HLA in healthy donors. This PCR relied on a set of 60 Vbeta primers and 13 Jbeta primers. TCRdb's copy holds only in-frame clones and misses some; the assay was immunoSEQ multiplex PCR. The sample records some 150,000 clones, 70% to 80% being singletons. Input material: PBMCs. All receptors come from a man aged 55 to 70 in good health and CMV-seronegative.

The CDR3 DNA follows: TGCGCCAGCAGCTCGGGGACAGGGGGATGGAACTATGGCTACACCTTC. It encodes CASSSGTGGWNYGYTF. The chain is built from TRBV5-1 and TRBJ1-2; 11 bases fit TRBD1. This CDR3 is 16 amino acids long. The V segment lost 3 bases and the J segment 2 bases; nucleotides outside the gene matches: 6. Germline-derived CDR1 and CDR2 are SGHRS and YFSETQ.

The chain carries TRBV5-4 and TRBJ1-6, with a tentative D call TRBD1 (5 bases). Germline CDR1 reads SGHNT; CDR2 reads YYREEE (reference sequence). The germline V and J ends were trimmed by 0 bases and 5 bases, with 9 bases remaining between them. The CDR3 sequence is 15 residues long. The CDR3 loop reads CASSLDGHHNSPLHF. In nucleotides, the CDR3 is TGTGCCAGCAGCTTGGACGGACACCATAATTCACCCCTCCACTTT.

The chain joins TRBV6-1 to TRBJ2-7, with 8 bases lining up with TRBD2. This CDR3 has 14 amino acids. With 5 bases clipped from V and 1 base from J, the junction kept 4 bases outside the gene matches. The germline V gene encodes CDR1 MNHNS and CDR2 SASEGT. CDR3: CASSFSGISYEQYF. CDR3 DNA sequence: TGTGCCAGCAGTTTTAGCGGGATTTCCTACGAGCAGTACTTC.

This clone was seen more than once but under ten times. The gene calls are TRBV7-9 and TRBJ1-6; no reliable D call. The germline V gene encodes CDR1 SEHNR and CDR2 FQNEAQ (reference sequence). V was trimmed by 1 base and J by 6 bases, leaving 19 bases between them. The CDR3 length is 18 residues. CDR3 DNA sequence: TGTGCCAGCAGCTTAGGGATGGGTGGAGCCGGGATTAATTCACCCCTCCACTTT. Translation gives CASSLGMGGAGINSPLHF.

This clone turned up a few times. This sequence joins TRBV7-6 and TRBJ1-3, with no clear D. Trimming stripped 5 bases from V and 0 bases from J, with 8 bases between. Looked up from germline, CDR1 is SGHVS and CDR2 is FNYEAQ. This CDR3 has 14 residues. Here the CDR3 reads CASSLAGSGNTIYF. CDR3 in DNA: TGTGCCAGCAGCCTGGCTGGCTCTGGAAACACCATATATTTT.

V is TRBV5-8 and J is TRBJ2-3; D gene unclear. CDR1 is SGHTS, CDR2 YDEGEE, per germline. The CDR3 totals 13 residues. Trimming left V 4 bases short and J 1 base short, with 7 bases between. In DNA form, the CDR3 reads TGTGCCAGCAGCCTCCGAGGCACAGATACGCAGTATTTT. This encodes CASSLRGTDTQYF.

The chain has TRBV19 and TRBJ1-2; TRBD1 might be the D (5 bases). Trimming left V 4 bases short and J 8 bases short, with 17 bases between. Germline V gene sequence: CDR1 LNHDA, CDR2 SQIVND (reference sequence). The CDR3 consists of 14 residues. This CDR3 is CASSTQGSSYGYTF. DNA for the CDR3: TGTGCCAGTAGTACCCAGGGATCGAGCTACGGCTACACCTTC. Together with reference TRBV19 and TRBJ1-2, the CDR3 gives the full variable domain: DGGITQSPKYLFRKEGQNVTLSCEQNLNHDAMYWYRQDPGQGLRLIYYSQIVNDFQKGDIAEGYSVSREKKESFPLTVTSAQKNPTAFYLCASSTQGSSYGYTFGSGTRLTVV.

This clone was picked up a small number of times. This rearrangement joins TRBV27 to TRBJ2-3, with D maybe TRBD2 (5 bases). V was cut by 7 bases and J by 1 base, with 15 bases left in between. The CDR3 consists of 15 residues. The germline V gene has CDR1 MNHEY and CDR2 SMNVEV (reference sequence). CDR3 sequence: CASIPRGIGTDTQYF. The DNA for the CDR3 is TGTGCCAGCATCCCACGAGGGATTGGCACAGATACGCAGTATTTT.

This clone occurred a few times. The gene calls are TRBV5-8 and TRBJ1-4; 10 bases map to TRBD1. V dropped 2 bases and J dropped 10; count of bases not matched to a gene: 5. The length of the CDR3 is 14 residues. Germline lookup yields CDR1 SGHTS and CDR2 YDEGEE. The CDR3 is CASSFDRGRRKLFF. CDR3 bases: TGTGCCAGCAGCTTCGACAGGGGGCGACGAAAACTGTTTTTT.

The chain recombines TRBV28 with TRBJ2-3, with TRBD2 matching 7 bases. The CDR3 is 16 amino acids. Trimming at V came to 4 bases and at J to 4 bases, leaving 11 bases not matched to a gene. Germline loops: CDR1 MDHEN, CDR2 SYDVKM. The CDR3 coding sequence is TGTGCCAGCAGTTCTCCTTCCGCGGGAGAATCAGATACGCAGTATTTT. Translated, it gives CASSSPSAGESDTQYF.

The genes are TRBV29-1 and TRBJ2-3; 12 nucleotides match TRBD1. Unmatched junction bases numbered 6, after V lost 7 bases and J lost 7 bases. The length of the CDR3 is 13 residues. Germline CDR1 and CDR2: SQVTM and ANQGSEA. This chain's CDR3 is CSGDRGQGNTQYF. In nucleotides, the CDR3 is TGCAGCGGGGACAGGGGGCAGGGAAATACGCAGTATTTT.

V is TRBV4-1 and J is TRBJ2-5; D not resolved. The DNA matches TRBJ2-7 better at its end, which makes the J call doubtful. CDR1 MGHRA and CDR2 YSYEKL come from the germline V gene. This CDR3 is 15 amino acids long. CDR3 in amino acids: CASSQGLSRAYEQYF. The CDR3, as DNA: TGCGCCAGCAGCCAAGGCCTTAGCCGAGCCTACGAGCAGTACTTC.

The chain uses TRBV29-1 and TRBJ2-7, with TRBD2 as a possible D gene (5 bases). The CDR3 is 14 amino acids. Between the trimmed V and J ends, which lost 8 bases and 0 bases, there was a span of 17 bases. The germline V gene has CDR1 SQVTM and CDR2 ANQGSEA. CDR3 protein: CSSPDCLPSYEQYF. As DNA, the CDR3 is TGCAGCTCCCCGGACTGTCTTCCCTCCTACGAGCAGTACTTC.

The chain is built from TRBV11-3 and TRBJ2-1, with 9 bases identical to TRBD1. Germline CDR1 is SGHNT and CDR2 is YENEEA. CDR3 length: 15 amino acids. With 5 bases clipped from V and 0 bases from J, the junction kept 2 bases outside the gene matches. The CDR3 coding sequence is TGTGCCAGCAGCGCGGGACAGGGCTCCTACAATGAGCAGTTCTTC. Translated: CASSAGQGSYNEQFF.

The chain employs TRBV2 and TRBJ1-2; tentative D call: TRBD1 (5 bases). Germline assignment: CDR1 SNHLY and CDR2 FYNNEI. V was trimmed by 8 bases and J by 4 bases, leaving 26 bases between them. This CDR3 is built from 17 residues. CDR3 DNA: TGTGCCAGCCGTGCGTCAGGGCGGGGCTTCATCGGCTATGGCTACACCTTC. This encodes CASRASGRGFIGYGYTF.

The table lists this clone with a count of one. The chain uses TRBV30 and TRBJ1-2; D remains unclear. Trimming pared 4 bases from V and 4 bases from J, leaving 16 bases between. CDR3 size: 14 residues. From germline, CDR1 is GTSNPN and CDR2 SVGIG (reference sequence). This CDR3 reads CAWKWQTYTYGYTF. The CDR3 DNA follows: TGTGCCTGGAAGTGGCAGACTTATACCTATGGCTACACCTTC.